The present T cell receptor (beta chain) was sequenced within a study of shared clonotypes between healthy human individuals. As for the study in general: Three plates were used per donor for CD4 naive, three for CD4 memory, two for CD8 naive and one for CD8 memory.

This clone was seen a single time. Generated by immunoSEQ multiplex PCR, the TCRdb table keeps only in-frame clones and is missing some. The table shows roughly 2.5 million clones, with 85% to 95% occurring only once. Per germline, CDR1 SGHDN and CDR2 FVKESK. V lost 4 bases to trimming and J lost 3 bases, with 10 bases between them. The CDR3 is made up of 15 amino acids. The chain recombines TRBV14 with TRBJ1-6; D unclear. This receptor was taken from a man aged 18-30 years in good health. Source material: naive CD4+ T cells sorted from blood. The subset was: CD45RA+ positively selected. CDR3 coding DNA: TGTGCCAGCAGCCCCCGTGACGGCTATAATTCACCCCTCCACTTT. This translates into CASSPRDGYNSPLHF. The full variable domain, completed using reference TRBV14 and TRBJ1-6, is EAGVTQFPSHSVIEKGQTVTLRCDPISGHDNLYWYRRVMGKEIKFLLHFVKESKQDESGMPNNRFLAERTGGTYSTLKVQPAELEDSGVYFCASSPRDGYNSPLHFGNGTRLTVT.